These 2 T cell receptor beta chains were all obtained from the same sample, sequenced in a study of blood T cell repertoires in COVID-19. The repertoire was sequenced with immunoSEQ multiplex PCR; TCRdb's copy has only in-frame clones and lacks some. The sample carries 150,000 to 200,000 clones, around 85% recorded once. The sample consisted of peripheral blood. Receptors were obtained from an elderly man with COVID-19, enrolled during active disease.

The chain uses TRBV6-5 and TRBJ1-1; 8 bases are a match to TRBD1. From germline, CDR1 is MNHEY and CDR2 SVGAGI. The CDR3 has 14 residues. With V trimmed by 4 bases and J by 1 base, 2 bases remained unmatched. CDR3 nucleotides: TGTGCCAGCAGTTCACAGGGGGGGAACACTGAAGCTTTCTTT. It encodes CASSSQGGNTEAFF.

The chain employs TRBV7-8 and TRBJ1-5; no reliable D call. Germline CDR1 reads SGHVS; CDR2 reads FQNEAQ. The CDR3 consists of 14 residues. Trimming left V 1 base short and J 2 bases short, with 6 bases between. The DNA for the CDR3 is TGTGCCAGCAGCTTAGTTCCGGGCAATCAGCCCCAGCATTTT. Encoded protein: CASSLVPGNQPQHF.